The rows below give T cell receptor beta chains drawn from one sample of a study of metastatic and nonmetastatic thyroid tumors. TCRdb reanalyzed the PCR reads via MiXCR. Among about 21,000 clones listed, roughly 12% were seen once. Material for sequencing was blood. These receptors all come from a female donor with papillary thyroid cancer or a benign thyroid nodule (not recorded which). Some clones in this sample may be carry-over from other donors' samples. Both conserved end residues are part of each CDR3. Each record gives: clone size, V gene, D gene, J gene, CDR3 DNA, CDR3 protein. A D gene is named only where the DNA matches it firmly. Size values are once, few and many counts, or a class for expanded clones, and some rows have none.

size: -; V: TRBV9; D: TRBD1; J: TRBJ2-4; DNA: TGTGCCAGCAGCGTAGAAGACAGGGTGGACATTCAGTACTTC; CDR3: CASSVEDRVDIQYF
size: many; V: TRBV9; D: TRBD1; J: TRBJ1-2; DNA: TGTGCCAGCAGCGTAGGACAGGGCTATGGCTACACCTTC; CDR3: CASSVGQGYGYTF
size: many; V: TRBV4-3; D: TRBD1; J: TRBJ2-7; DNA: TGCGCCAGCAGCCATTCAAATGCCCCGGGACAGGGGGCCTCTTCTTACGAGCAGTACTTC; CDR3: CASSHSNAPGQGASSYEQYF
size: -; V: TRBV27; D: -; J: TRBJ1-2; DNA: TGTGCCAGCACTGAATCCCCGAACTATGGCTACACCTTC; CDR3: CASTESPNYGYTF
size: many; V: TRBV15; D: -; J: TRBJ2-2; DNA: TGTGCCACCAGCAGAGGGTATTGGGACGAGAGTAACACCGGGGAGCTGTTTTTT; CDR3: CATSRGYWDESNTGELFF
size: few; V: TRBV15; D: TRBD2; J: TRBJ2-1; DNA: TGTGCCACCAGCCCCCGTTGGGGGGGTGATGAGCAGTTCTTC; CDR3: CATSPRWGGDEQFF
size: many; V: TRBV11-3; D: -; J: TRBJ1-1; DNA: TGTGCCAGCAGCTCCCGGGGGCATGAAGCTTTCTTT; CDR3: CASSSRGHEAFF
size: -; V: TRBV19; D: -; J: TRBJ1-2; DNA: TGTGCCAGTAGTATACTCTACAACGACTGCTACACCTTC; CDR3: CASSILYNDCYTF
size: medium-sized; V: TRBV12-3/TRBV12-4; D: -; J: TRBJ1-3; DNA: TGTGCCAGCAGAGACAGGTACTCTGGAAACACCATATATTTT; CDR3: CASRDRYSGNTIYF
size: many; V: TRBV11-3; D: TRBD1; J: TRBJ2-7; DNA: TGTGCCAGCAGCTTACAGGGGGCGCTGAACGAGCAGTACTTC; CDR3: CASSLQGALNEQYF
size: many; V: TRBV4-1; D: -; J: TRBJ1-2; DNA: TGCGCCAGCAGCCAAGAAGGAGCGGCGGCCTATGGCTACACCTTC; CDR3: CASSQEGAAAYGYTF
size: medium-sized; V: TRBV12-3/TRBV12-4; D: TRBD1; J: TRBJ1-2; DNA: TGTGCCAGCAGCCCCGGGACAGGGGTGAGTGGCTACACCTTC; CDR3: CASSPGTGVSGYTF
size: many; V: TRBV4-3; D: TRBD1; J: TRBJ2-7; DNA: TGCGCCAGCAGCCAAGAGCGGTGGACAGGGGGTATTCCCTACGAGCAGTACTTC; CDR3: CASSQERWTGGIPYEQYF
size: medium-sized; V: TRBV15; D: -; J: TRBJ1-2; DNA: TGTGCCACCCGGCTAATGGGTGGGTATGGCTACACCTTC; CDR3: CATRLMGGYGYTF
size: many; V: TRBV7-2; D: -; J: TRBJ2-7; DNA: TGTGCCAGCAGCTTAGTAGGCGGCCCTAGGGAGCAGTACTTC; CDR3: CASSLVGGPREQYF
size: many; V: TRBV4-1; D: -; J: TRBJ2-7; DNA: TGCGCCAGCAGCCAAGTGAACAGCGAGTACGAGCAGTACTTC; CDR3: CASSQVNSEYEQYF
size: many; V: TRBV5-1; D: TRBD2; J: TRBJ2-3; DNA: TGCGCCAGCAGCCTAGCGGGGAGTGTGGATTTT; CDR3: CASSLAGSVDF
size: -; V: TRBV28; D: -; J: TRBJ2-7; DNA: TGTGCCAGCTGGGGGTTTTGGGGGAGCACCCACGAGCAGCACTTC; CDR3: CASWGFWGSTHEQHF
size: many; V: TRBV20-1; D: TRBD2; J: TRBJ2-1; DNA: TGCAGTGCCGGGGAGGGGAGCTCCTACAATGAGCAGTTCTTC; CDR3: CSAGEGSSYNEQFF
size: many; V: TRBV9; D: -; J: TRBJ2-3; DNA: TGTGCCAGCAGCATAGAGTCGGGAGATACGCAGTATTTT; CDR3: CASSIESGDTQYF
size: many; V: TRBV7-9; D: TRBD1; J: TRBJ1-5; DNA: TGTGCCAGCAGCCCTCAGGGGGATAGCAATCAGCCCCAGCATTTT; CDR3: CASSPQGDSNQPQHF
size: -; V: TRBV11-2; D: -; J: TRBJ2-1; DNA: TGTGCCAACAGCTCCCGTCCTCTTTTGTCCAATGAGCAGTTCTTC; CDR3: CANSSRPLLSNEQFF
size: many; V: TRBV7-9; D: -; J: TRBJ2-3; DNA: TGTGCCAGCAGCCCCGACGGGTTTGGCACAGATACGCAGTATTTT; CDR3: CASSPDGFGTDTQYF
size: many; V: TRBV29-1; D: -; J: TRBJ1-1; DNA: TGCAGCGTTGAAGATTTAAAAAGGGGCACTGAAGCTTTCTTT; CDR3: CSVEDLKRGTEAFF
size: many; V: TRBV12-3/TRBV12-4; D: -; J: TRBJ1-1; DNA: TGTGCCAGCAGTCTCTTTCGATTGAACACTGAAGCTTTCTTT; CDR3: CASSLFRLNTEAFF
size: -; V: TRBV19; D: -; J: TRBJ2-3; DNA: TGTGCCAGTAGTATACTACCAGGCACAGATACGCAGTATTTT; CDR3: CASSILPGTDTQYF
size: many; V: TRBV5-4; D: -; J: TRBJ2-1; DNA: TGTGCCAGCAGCGGAATAAACAGGGAAGATGAGCAGTTCTTC; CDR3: CASSGINREDEQFF
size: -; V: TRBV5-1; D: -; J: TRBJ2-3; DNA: TGCGCCAGCAGCTTGTCCGTGGGAGAGGCAGATACGCAGTTTTTT; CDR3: CASSLSVGEADTQFF
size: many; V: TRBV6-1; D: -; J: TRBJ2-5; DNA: TGTGCCAGCAGTAACAGGGTCCAGACCCAGTACTTC; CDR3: CASSNRVQTQYF
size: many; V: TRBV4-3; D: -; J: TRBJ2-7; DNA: TGCGCCAGCAGCCAAGACTCAGCCTACGAGCAGTACTTC; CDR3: CASSQDSAYEQYF
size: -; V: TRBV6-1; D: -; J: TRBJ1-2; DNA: TGTGCCAGCAGTGAAGGGTTTGGCTACACCTTC; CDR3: CASSEGFGYTF
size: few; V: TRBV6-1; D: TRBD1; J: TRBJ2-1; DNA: TGTGCCAGCAGACAGGGGGATAGCTCCTACAATGAGCAGTTCTTC; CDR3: CASRQGDSSYNEQFF
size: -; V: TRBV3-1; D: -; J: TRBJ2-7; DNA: TGTGCCAGCAGCCAAGGAGTGGTCCGCGGGGCGTGGGAGCAGTACTTC; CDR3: CASSQGVVRGAWEQYF
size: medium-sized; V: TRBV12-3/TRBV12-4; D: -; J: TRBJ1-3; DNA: TGTGCCAGCAGTTTCCGGGATAGGGGTGGAAACACCATATATTTT; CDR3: CASSFRDRGGNTIYF
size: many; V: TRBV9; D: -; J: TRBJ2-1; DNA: TGTGCCAGCAGCGTAGGTTGGACGGGGGAAGAGTACAATGAGCAGTTCTTC; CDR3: CASSVGWTGEEYNEQFF
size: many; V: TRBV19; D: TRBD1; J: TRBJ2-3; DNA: TGTGCCAGTACCCGAACAGGGGGCGAAGATACGCAGTATTTT; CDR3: CASTRTGGEDTQYF
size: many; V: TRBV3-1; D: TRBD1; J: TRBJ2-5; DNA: TGTGCCAGCAGCCCCACGGACAGGGAACGGGAGACCCAGTACTTC; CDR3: CASSPTDRERETQYF
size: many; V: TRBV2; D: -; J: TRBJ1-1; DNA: TGTGCCAGCAGTGCGTCCGTGAACACTGAAGCTTTCTTT; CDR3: CASSASVNTEAFF
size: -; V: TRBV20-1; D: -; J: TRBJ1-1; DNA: TGCAGTGTTGGCACGAACACTGAAGCTCTCTTT; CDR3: CSVGTNTEALF
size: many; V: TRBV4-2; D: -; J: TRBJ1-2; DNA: TGTGCCAGCAGCCAAGAGTCCCGGCCTACCCAAGGCTACACCTTC; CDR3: CASSQESRPTQGYTF
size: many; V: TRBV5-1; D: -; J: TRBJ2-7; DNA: TGCGCCAGCAGCTTGGACGGGAGTGTCTACGAGCAGTACTTC; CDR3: CASSLDGSVYEQYF
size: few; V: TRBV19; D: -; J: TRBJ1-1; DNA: TGTGCCAGCAGTAGGTCGGGGTGCACTGAAGCTTTCTTT; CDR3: CASSRSGCTEAFF
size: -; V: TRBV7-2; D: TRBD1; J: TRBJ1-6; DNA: TGTGCCAGCAGCTATGAACAGGGGTTTCATTCAACCCTACACTTT; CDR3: CASSYEQGFHSTLHF
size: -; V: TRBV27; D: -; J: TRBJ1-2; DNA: TGTGCCAGCAGCCTCGGGACATGGCGTAACTATTGCTACACCTTC; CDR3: CASSLGTWRNYCYTF
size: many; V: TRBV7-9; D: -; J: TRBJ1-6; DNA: TGTGCCAGCAGCTTAGGGACTGTCAATTCACCCCTCCACTTT; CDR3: CASSLGTVNSPLHF
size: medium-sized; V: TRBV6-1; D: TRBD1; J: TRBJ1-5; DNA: TGTGCCAGCAGTGAACAGGGGGCACGGCAGCCCCAGCATTTT; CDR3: CASSEQGARQPQHF
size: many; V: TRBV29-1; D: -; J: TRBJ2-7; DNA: TGCAGCGTTGAGGGATACAGGGATAGCTACGAGCAGTACTTC; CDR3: CSVEGYRDSYEQYF
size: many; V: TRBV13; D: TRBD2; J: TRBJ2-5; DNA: TGTGCCAGCAGCTTAGTGGGAAGTCTAGCGGGAGAAGAGGACCAAGAGACCCAGTACTTC; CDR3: CASSLVGSLAGEEDQETQYF
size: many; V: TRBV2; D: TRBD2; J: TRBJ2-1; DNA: TGTGCCAGCAGTGCTCGGGCGGGAGGGCACAATGAGCAGTTCTTC; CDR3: CASSARAGGHNEQFF
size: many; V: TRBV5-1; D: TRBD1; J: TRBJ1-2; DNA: TGCGCCAGCAGTCCGAAACAGGGGTTTGGCTACACCTTC; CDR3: CASSPKQGFGYTF
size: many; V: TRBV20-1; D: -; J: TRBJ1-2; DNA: TGCAGTGCTAGTTCCCCTGACACGAACTATGGCTACACCTTC; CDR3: CSASSPDTNYGYTF
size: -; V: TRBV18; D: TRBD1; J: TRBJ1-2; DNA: TGTGCCAGCTCAGAAGACAGGGTCAATGGCTACACCTTC; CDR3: CASSEDRVNGYTF
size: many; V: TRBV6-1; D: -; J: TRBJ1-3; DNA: TGTGCCAGCAGGGGGTTGTCTGGAAACACCATATATTTT; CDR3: CASRGLSGNTIYF
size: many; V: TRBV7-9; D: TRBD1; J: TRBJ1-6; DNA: TGTGCCAGCAGCTCGTACAGGGGTGGTTTAGATTCACCCCTCCACTTT; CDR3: CASSSYRGGLDSPLHF
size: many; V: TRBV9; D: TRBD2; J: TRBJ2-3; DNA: TGTGCCAGCAGCGTAGATGTGACTAGCGGATACACAGATACGCAGTATTTT; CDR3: CASSVDVTSGYTDTQYF